This T cell receptor (beta chain) emerged from a study of blood T cell repertoires in COVID-19. Study at large: Nucleic acid was either cDNA or gDNA, and it came from T cells, B-cell-depleted T cells, or PBMCs.

This CDR3 contains 13 residues. V was cut by 5 bases and J by 4 bases, with 11 bases left in between. Authors' data handling: Amplified reference gene primers provided the basis for estimating nucleated cell counts. Only in-frame clones appear in the TCRdb table, and some are missing; sequencing was by immunoSEQ multiplex PCR. V and J calls and clone size come straight from that table; D and trimming were deduced from the DNA. The sample lists roughly 250,000 clones; 75% to 85% were seen once. The chain combines TRBV12-3 or TRBV12-4 with TRBJ1-1; D remains unclear. The origin of this receptor is a woman aged 45-59 years with acute or convalescent COVID-19. What was sequenced was peripheral blood. The CDR3 loop is CASSPLGGTEAFF. The DNA for the CDR3 is TGTGCCAGCAGTCCTCTCGGAGGCACTGAAGCTTTCTTT.